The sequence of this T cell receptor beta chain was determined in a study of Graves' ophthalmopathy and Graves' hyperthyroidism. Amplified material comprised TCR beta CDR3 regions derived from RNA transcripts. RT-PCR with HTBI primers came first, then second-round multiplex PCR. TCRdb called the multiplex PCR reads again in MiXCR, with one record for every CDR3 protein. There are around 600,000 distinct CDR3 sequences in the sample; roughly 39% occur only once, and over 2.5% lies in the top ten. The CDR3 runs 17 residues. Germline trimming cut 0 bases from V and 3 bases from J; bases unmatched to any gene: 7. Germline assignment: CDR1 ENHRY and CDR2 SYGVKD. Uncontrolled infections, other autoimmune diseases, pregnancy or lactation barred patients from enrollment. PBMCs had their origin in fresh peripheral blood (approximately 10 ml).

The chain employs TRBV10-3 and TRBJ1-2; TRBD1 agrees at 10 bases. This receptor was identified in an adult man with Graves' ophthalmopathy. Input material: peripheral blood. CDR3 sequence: CAISESQGQGNDYGYTF. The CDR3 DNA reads TGTGCCATCAGTGAGTCGCAGGGACAGGGGAATGACTATGGCTACACCTTC.